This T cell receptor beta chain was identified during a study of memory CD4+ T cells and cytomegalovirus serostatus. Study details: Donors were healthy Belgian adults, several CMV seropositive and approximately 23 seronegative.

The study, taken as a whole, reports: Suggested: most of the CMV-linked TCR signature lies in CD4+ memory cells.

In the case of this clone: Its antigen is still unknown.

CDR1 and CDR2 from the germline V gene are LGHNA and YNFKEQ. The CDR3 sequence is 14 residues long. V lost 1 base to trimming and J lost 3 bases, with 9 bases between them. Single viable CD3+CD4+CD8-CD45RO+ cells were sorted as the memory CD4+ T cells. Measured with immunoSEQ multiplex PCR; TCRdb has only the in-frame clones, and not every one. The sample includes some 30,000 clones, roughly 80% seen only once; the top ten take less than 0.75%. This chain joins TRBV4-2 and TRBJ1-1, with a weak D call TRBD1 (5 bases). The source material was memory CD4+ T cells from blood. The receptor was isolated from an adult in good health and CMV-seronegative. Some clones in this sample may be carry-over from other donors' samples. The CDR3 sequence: CASSQGGRYTEAFF. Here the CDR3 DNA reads TGTGCCAGCAGCCAAGGGGGCCGGTACACTGAAGCTTTCTTT.